Listed here are 19 T cell receptor beta chains from one sample, sequenced in a study of blood T cell repertoires in COVID-19 (dated by TCRdb to 2019 to 2021). Libraries were constructed by the immunoSEQ multiplex PCR assay. TCRdb carries this immuneACCESS record with in-frame sequences only. Its versions omit some clonotypes, under half of them owing to an unresolved V gene in the studies checked, with the rest unexplained. The sample table contains 200,000 to 250,000 clones; only one count was recorded for 82% of them. The ten largest clones add up to roughly 3.5% of the sample. The sequenced material came from PBMCs or T cells enriched from blood (not recorded which). The receptors originated from a woman aged 60-75 years who had recovered from COVID-19.

This chain links TRBV3-1 (or the pseudogene TRBV3-2) with TRBJ1-5; maybe TRBD1 (5 bases). The V gene's germline CDR1 is LGHDT and CDR2 YNNKEL (reference sequence). This CDR3 is built from 14 residues. V was cut by 4 bases and J by 2 bases, with 9 bases left in between. For the CDR3, the DNA is TGTGCCAGCAGCCCATCGGGGGGCAATCAGCCCCAGCATTTT. Translated, it gives CASSPSGGNQPQHF.

CDR3 sequence: CASSVDDRGDGYTF. For the CDR3, the DNA is TGTGCCAGCAGCGTAGATGACCGGGGTGATGGCTACACCTTC. The genes are TRBV9 and TRBJ1-2; D is unresolved. Trimming removed 0 bases at V and 6 bases at J, with 12 bases between. CDR1 is SGDLS, CDR2 YYNGEE, per germline. The CDR3 has 14 amino acids.

This chain uses TRBV27 with TRBJ1-5; D is ambiguous. Trimming removed 1 base from V and 0 bases from J, with 7 bases in between. The length of the CDR3 is 15 residues. The germline gives CDR1 MNHEY, CDR2 SMNVEV (reference sequence). The CDR3 here is CASSLWARSNQPQHF. The CDR3 bases are TGTGCCAGCAGTTTATGGGCGCGTAGCAATCAGCCCCAGCATTTT.

This chain uses TRBV2 with TRBJ2-1; TRBD2 is a possible D gene (6 bases). From germline, CDR1 is SNHLY and CDR2 FYNNEI. This CDR3 comprises 16 residues. V was shortened by 6 bases and J by 0 bases, with 15 bases between the two germline ends. This CDR3 is CASRGDFYSSYNEQFF. The CDR3 bases are TGTGCCAGCAGGGGGGACTTTTATAGCTCCTACAATGAGCAGTTCTTC.

The chain combines TRBV5-4 with TRBJ2-5, with 8 bases matching TRBD2. This CDR3 region has 13 residues. Germline loops: CDR1 SGHNT, CDR2 YYREEE (reference sequence). With V trimmed by 2 bases and J by 5 bases, 2 bases remained unmatched. The CDR3 nucleotides read TGTGCCAGCAGCTTTAGCGGGATGGAGACCCAGTACTTC. It yields the protein CASSFSGMETQYF.

This clone showed up just a few times. The chain combines TRBV5-6 with TRBJ2-7, with 12 bases fitting TRBD1. The length of the CDR3 is 15 residues. Trimming took 4 bases from V and 3 from J; bases not matched to a gene: 5. The germline CDR1 and CDR2 sequences are SGHDT and YYEEEE. CDR3 in DNA: TGTGCCAGCAGCGGAGGGACAGGGGGCTTCTACGAGCAGTACTTC. This codes for CASSGGTGGFYEQYF.

This clone has a handful of counts. The rearrangement joins TRBV4-3 to TRBJ1-2; no reliable D call. Per the germline V gene, CDR1 is LGHNA and CDR2 is YSLEER. V was shortened by 3 bases and J by 5 bases, with 16 bases between the two germline ends. The CDR3 consists of 15 residues. The CDR3 DNA is TGCGCCAGCAGCCAGGTGGTCGCAGGTCTATATGGCTACACCTTC. Its protein is CASSQVVAGLYGYTF.

This clone came up a few times. The rearrangement links TRBV2 to TRBJ1-1; D ambiguous. V gave up 2 bases and J gave up 14 bases, with 9 bases separating them. Germline V gene data show CDR1 as SNHLY and CDR2 as FYNNEI. The CDR3 has 10 amino acids. CDR3 bases: TGTGCCAGCAGTGAATTGGCTTTCTTCTTT. As protein: CASSELAFFF.

V gene TRBV5-1 combines with J gene TRBJ1-6; 8 nucleotides agree with TRBD1. Germline lookup yields CDR1 SGHRS and CDR2 YFSETQ. V dropped 7 bases and J dropped 7; count of bases not matched to a gene: 13. The CDR3 is made up of 16 amino acids. The CDR3 spells CASGTGQVFSNSPLHF. As DNA, the CDR3 is TGCGCCAGCGGCACGGGACAGGTCTTTTCCAATTCACCCCTCCACTTT.

The chain is built from TRBV2 and TRBJ1-3; tentative D call: TRBD1 (5 bases). This CDR3 has 16 residues. Trimming took off 4 bases at V and 2 bases at J, with 15 bases between the two ends. CDR1 is SNHLY, CDR2 FYNNEI, per germline. The CDR3 spells CASSVSGRVTGNTIYF. The DNA for the CDR3 is TGTGCCAGCAGTGTTTCTGGCAGGGTCACTGGAAACACCATATATTTT. The full variable domain, completed using reference TRBV2 and TRBJ1-3, is EPEVTQTPSHQVTQMGQEVILRCVPISNHLYFYWYRQILGQKVEFLVSFYNNEISEKSEIFDDQFSVERPDGSNFTLKIRSTKLEDSAMYFCASSVSGRVTGNTIYFGEGSWLTVV.

This clone has just one count. V and J are TRBV19 and TRBJ2-3, with a possible D match to TRBD1 (6 bases). V lost 7 bases and J lost 6, with 11 bases in between. Germline-derived CDR1 and CDR2 are LNHDA and SQIVND (reference sequence). The CDR3 spans 12 residues. CDR3: CASKSQGDTQYF. The CDR3 DNA sequence: TGTGCCAGTAAGAGCCAGGGGGATACGCAGTATTTT.

This sequence joins TRBV7-2 and TRBJ1-5, with TRBD1 identical over 11 bases. Germline V CDR1 and CDR2: SGHTA, FQGNSA. V shed 5 bases, J shed 6 bases, and the junction held 6 bases outside the gene matches. The CDR3 runs 15 residues. Here the CDR3 reads CASSTGQGATQPQHF. The CDR3 DNA is TGTGCCAGCAGCACCGGACAGGGGGCGACTCAGCCCCAGCATTTT. Based on the CDR3 plus reference TRBV7-2 and TRBJ1-5, the full variable domain is GAGVSQSPSNKVTEKGKDVELRCDPISGHTALYWYRQSLGQGLEFLIYFQGNSAPDKSGLPSDRFSAERTGGSVSTLTIQRTQQEDSAVYLCASSTGQGATQPQHFGDGTRLSIL.

CDR3 DNA sequence: TGTGCCATCAGTGATCCGACCGGGGGGAACACCATATATTTT. This translates into CAISDPTGGNTIYF. The genes are TRBV10-3 and TRBJ1-3; TRBD1 is a possible D gene (5 bases). CDR3 length: 14 residues. V was cut by 3 bases and J by 7 bases, with 13 bases left in between. Germline CDR1 reads ENHRY; CDR2 reads SYGVKD.

The rearrangement uses TRBV5-1 and TRBJ2-2; 11 nucleotides agree with TRBD2. V was clipped by 0 bases and J by 4 bases; unmatched bases: 2. CDR1 and CDR2 (germline): SGHRS, YFSETQ. The CDR3 consists of 16 residues. CDR3 loop: CASSLVLAGATGELFF. The CDR3, as DNA: TGCGCCAGCAGCTTGGTACTAGCGGGGGCCACCGGGGAGCTGTTTTTT.

The chain recombines TRBV19 with TRBJ1-5; D remains unclear. V gave up 5 bases and J gave up 7 bases, with 9 bases separating them. The CDR3 runs 12 residues. The germline CDR1 and CDR2 sequences are LNHDA and SQIVND (reference sequence). CDR3 nucleotides: TGTGCCAGTAGTGAGAGGGAACAGCCCCAGCATTTT. It is translated as CASSEREQPQHF.

This sequence joins TRBV5-6 and TRBJ2-7; D possibly corresponds to TRBD1 (6 bases). The CDR3 consists of 14 residues. Germline V gene data show CDR1 as SGHDT and CDR2 as YYEEEE. Trimming left V 1 base short and J 6 bases short, with 14 bases between. In nucleotides, the CDR3 is TGTGCCAGCAGCTTGAGGGGGTCTTCGGGCGAGCAGTACTTC. This codes for CASSLRGSSGEQYF.

Of note for this clone: Other nucleotide sequences from this sample produce the same CDR3. The V gene is TRBV7-2, the J gene TRBJ1-1; the D gene is possibly TRBD1 (5 bases). V dropped 5 bases and J dropped 4 bases, with 14 bases sitting between them. The CDR3 loop spans 14 amino acids. The germline V gene encodes CDR1 SGHTA and CDR2 FQGNSA. The CDR3 is CASSPRRGITEAFF. CDR3 nucleotides: TGTGCCAGCAGCCCGAGACGGGGGATCACTGAAGCTTTCTTT.

V gene TRBV7-6 combines with J gene TRBJ2-7; 9 bases align to TRBD1. J lost 5 bases, V lost 4 bases, and 12 bases had no gene match. This CDR3 contains 16 residues. CDR1 is SGHVS and CDR2 is FNYEAQ in the germline V gene. The CDR3 loop reads CASSSGTGTLRNEQYF. The CDR3 DNA sequence: TGTGCCAGCAGCTCCGGGACAGGGACCCTTAGGAACGAGCAGTACTTC.

The V gene is TRBV13, the J gene TRBJ2-2; the match to TRBD1 covers 12 bases. The germline gives CDR1 PRHDT, CDR2 FYEKMQ (reference sequence). Losses at the gene ends were 5 bases for V and 7 bases for J; bases not matched to a gene: 8. The CDR3 loop spans 16 amino acids. The CDR3 nucleotides are TGTGCCAGCAGCCCGCCGCGGGACAGGGGGCGCGGGGAGCTGTTTTTT. Translating it yields CASSPPRDRGRGELFF.